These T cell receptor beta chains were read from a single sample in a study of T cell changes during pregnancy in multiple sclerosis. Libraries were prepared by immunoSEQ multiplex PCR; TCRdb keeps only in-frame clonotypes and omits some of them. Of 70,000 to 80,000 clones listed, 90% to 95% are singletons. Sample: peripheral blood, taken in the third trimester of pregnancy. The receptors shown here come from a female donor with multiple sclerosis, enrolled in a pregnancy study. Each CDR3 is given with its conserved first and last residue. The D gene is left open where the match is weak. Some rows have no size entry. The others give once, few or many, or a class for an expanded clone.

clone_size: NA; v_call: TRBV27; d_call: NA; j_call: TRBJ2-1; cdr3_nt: TGTGCCAGCAGTCCCCTAGGAGGACCCGGTAACAATGAGCAGTTCTTC; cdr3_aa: CASSPLGGPGNNEQFF
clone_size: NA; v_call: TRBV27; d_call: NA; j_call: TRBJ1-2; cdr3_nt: TGTGCCAGCAGTTTACGATTCGGGTATGGCTACACCTTC; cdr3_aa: CASSLRFGYGYTF
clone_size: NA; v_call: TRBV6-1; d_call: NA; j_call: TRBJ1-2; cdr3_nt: TGTGCCAGCAGGGAACGCGTGCGAGATGGCTACACCTTC; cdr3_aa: CASRERVRDGYTF
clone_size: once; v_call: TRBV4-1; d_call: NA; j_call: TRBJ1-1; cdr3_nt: TGCGCCAGCAGCCAAGAAGAGGGTTTGAACACTGAAGCTTTCTTT; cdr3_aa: CASSQEEGLNTEAFF
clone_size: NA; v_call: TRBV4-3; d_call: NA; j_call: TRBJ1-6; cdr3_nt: TGCGCCAGCAGCCAAGCCGGGTCTAATTCACCCCTCCACTTT; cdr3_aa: CASSQAGSNSPLHF
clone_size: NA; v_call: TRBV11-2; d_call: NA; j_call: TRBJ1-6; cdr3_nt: TGTGCCAGCAGGGCGGACAGATTCTCCTATAATTCACCCCTCCACTTT; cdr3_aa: CASRADRFSYNSPLHF
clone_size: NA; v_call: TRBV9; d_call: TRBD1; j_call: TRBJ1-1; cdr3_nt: TGTGCCAGCAGTATGATACAGGGGGTGAACACTGAAGCTTTCTTT; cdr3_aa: CASSMIQGVNTEAFF
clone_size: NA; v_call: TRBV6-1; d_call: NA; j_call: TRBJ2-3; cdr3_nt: TGTGCCAGCATTGGGGGGGGGCCGAAAGATACGCAGTATTTT; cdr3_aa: CASIGGGPKDTQYF
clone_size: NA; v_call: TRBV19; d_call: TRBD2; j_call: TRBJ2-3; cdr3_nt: TGTGCCAGTAGCATCGGGACTAGCAGTACGCAGTATTTT; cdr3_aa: CASSIGTSSTQYF
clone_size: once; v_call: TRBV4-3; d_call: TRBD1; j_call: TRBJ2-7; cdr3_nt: TGCGCCAGCAGCCAAGATTACGAGACAGGGAAATACGAGCAGTACTTC; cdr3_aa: CASSQDYETGKYEQYF
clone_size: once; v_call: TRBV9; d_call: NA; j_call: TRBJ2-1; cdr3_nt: TGTGCCAGCAGCGTAGGAAAAAAACCCGGAAACAGGGACAATGAGCAGTTCTTC; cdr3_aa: CASSVGKKPGNRDNEQFF
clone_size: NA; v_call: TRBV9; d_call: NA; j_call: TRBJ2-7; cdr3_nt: TGTGCCAGCAGCGTAGGAGGCGTCTCCTACGAGCAGTACTTC; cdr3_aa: CASSVGGVSYEQYF
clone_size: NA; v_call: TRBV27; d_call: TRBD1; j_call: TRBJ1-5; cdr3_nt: TGTGCCAGCAGACCAGACAGGGGGCGAAATCAGCCCCAGCATTTT; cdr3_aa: CASRPDRGRNQPQHF
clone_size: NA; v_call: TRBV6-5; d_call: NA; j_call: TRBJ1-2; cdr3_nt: TGTGCCAGCAGTTACGGGCGAACGGCAGGGGAGTATGGCTACACCTTC; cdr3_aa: CASSYGRTAGEYGYTF
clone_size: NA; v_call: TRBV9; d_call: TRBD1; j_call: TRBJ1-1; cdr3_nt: TGTGCCAGCAGCAGGACAGGAAAAATGAACACTGAAGCTTTCTTT; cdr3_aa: CASSRTGKMNTEAFF
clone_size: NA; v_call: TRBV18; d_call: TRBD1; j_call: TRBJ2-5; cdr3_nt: TGTGCCAGCTCACCGAACTTAGGGACAGACCAAGAGACCCAGTACTTC; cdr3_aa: CASSPNLGTDQETQYF
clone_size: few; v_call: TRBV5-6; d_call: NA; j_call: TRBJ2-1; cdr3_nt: TGTGCCAGCAGCTGGACGCAGGGGCTTGAGCAGTTCTTC; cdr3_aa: CASSWTQGLEQFF
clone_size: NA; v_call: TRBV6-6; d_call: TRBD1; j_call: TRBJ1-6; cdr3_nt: TGTGCCAGCAGATCCGGGACAGAGAATTCACCCCTCCACTTT; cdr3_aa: CASRSGTENSPLHF
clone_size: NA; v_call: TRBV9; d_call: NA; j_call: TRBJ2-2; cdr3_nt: TGTGCCAGCAGGGCGGGTCACGGGGAGCTGTTTTTT; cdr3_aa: CASRAGHGELFF
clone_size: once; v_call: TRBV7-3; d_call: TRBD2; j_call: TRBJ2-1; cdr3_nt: TGTGCCAGCAGCCCCAGCGGGGATGAGCAGTTCTTC; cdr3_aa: CASSPSGDEQFF
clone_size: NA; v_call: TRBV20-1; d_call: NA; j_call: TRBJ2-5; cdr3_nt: TGCAGTGCTGCCAGGGAGACCCAGTACTTC; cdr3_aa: CSAARETQYF
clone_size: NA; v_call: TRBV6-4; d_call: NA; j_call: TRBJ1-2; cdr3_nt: TGTGCCAGCAGTGATCCGGGACATTATGGCTACACCTTC; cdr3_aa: CASSDPGHYGYTF
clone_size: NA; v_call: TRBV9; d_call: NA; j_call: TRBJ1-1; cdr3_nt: TGTGCCAGCAGCGTAGACCAGGGTTATACTGAAGCTTTCTTT; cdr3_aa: CASSVDQGYTEAFF
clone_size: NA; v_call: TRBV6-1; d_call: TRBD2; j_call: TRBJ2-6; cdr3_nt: TGTGCCATTCTAAGCGGGGTGGGCGTCCTGACTTTC; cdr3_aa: CAILSGVGVLTF
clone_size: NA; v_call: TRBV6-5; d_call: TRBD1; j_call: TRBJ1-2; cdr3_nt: TGTGCCAGCAGTAACCTGGACAGGGCGCGCGGCTACACCTTC; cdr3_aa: CASSNLDRARGYTF
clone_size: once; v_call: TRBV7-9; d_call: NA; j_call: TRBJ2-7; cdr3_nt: TGTGCCAGCAGCTTACTAGGGGAAGGCTCCTACGAGCAGTACTTC; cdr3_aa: CASSLLGEGSYEQYF
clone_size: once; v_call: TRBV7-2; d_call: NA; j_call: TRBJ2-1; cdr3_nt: TGTGCCAGCAGCTTAGGGGCAGGGTTAAATGAGCAGTTCTTC; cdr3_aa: CASSLGAGLNEQFF